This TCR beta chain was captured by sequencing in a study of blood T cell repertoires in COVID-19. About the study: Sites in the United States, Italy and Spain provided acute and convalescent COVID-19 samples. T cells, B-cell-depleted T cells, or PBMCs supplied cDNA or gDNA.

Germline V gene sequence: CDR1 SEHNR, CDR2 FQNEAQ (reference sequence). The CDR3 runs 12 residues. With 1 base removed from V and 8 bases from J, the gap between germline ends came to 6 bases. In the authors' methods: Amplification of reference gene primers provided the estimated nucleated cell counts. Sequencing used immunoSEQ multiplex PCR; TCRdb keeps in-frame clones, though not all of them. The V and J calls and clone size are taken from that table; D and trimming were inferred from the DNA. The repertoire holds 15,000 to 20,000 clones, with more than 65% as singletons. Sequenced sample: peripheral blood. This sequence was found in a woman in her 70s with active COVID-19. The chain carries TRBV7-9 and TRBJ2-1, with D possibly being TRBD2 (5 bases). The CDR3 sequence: CASSLVRDEQFF. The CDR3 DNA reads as TGTGCCAGCAGCTTAGTGAGGGATGAGCAGTTCTTC.